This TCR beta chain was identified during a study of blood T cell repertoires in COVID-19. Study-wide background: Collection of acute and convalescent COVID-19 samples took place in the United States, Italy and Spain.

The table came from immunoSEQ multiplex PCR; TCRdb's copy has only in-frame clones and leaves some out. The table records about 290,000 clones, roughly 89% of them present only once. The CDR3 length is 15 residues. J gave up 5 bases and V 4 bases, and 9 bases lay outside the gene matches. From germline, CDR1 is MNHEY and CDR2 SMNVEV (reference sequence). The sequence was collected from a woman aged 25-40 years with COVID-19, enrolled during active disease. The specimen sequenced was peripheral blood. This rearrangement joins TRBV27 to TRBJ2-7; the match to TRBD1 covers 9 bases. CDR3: CASSSPADRGNEQYF. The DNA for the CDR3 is TGTGCCAGCAGTTCCCCCGCGGACAGGGGCAACGAGCAGTACTTC.